This T cell receptor (beta chain) was documented in a study of metastatic and nonmetastatic thyroid tumors. Study at large: Thyroid patients, malignant and benign, had repertoires compared across blood and tumor or nodule tissue.

The authors' processing: Building a distant-metastasis classifier for papillary thyroid cancer drew on CDR3 differences across clinicopathological groups. TCRdb re-clonotyped the PCR reads via MiXCR. V and J calls and clone size were set by TCRdb, not the authors. The table shows under 75,000 clones, with around 18% occurring only once. This clone was counted at least ten times. All patients reached thyroid surgery having received no treatment beforehand. Germline V gene sequence: CDR1 SNHLY, CDR2 FYNNEI. V shed 5 bases and J 0 bases; nucleotides not matched to a gene: 5. The CDR3 spans 18 residues. This receptor was obtained from a female donor with papillary thyroid cancer or a benign thyroid nodule (not recorded which). Some clones in this sample may be carry-over from other donors' samples. The V and J genes are TRBV2 and TRBJ2-4; 15 nucleotides line up with TRBD2. The sample taken for sequencing was blood. The CDR3 sequence is CASSQGLAGGPAKNIQYF. CDR3 DNA sequence: TGTGCCAGCAGTCAAGGACTAGCGGGAGGGCCAGCCAAAAACATTCAGTACTTC.